The clone carrying this T cell receptor beta chain was counted between two and nine times. Antigen unknown. The sample comes from a study of response to subunit inactivated influenza vaccine. Points from the study as a whole: Authors suggested few new T cells are recruited by each seasonal influenza vaccination.

Trimming cost V 6 bases and J 5 bases, with 10 bases left between them. The length of the CDR3 is 13 residues. In germline, CDR1 is ENHRY, CDR2 SYGVKD. Each CDR3 protein is one row after TCRdb ran MiXCR on the RT-PCR reads. The profile shows about 530,000 distinct CDR3 sequences, about an eighth of them singletons. The chain combines TRBV10-3 with TRBJ1-4; D is possibly TRBD1 (5 bases). Sequences were derived from PBMCs from blood, sampled 45 days after vaccination. This receptor was taken from a man over 45 who received an inactivated influenza vaccine. The CDR3 DNA sequence: TGTGCCATCAGGGGAGGGGAAAATGAAAAACTGTTTTTT. Its translation is CAIRGGENEKLFF.